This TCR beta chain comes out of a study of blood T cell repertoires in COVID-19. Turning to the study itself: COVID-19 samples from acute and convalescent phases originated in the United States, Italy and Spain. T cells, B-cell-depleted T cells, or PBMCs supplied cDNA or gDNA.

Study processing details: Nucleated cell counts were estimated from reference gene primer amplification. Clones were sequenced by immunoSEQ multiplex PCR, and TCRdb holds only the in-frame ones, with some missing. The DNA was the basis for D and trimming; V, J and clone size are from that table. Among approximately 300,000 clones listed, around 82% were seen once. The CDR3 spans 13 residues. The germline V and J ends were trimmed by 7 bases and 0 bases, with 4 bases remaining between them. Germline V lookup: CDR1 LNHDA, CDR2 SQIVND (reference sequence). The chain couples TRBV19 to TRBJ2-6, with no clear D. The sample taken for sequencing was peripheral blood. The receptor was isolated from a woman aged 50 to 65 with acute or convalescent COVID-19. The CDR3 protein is CASTNSGANVLTF. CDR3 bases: TGTGCCAGTACCAACTCTGGGGCCAACGTCCTGACTTTC.